This entry describes one TCR beta chain. Its target antigen remains unknown. Nothing much larger sits one base from this clone, and base qualities are not available. Library preparation employed the immunoSEQ multiplex PCR assay. The multiplex PCR relied on a mix of 60 forward primers for TCR Vbeta segments and 13 reverse primers for TCR Jbeta segments. Amplification of the CDR3 region of rearranged TCR beta genes was performed with a multiplex PCR assay on genomic DNA. On the Illumina HiSeq System, the amplified TCR beta libraries were sequenced as 87-base-pair reads. Processing in the source paper ran as follows. A later analysis tallied tens of millions of unique TCR beta chains across the 700 or so repertoires, and around 10 million of those chains were shared by two or more donors. Raw reads were error-corrected and collapsed into unique sequences by a nearest-neighbor algorithm in which closely related sequences were merged to remove PCR and sequencing errors. Alignment of CDR3 sequences to IMGT reference sequences was used to assign V, D and J gene segments. Each retained sequence needed at least a six-nucleotide match to both a V gene segment and a J gene segment. A rearrangement counted as productive if the CDR3 had no stop codons and remained in frame with V and J, and every other rearrangement counted as non-productive. CDR3 was defined according to IMGT convention as the region running from the second conserved V-encoded cysteine to the conserved J-encoded phenylalanine. The earlier analysis of about 610 of the donors excluded sequences that lacked an unambiguous match to a single V gene segment. In an earlier analysis of 587 of the donors, V segments were called functional above 56.7% productive rearrangements and were called segregating when the between-donor standard deviation exceeded 5%. A statistical classification framework was built for diagnosing cytomegalovirus status from the catalog of TCR beta chain sequences. A later analysis assigned V and J genes by comparing TCR nucleotide sequences with IMGT/GENE-DB human TR gene sequences. A later analysis assigned CDR3 sequences and most-parsimonious VDJ recombination scenarios with the TCRdist pipeline. In a later analysis, each TCR beta chain was defined by its CDR3 amino acid sequence together with its V-gene family, and reads without a unique V-gene family were excluded. In a later analysis, approximately 590 highly shared, low-generation-probability nucleotide sequences were removed to address suspected cross-contamination and a sequencing artifact. A later analysis calculated a clonal expansion index for each public chain from normalized within-repertoire ranks of inferred template counts. A later analysis computed generation probabilities with a VDJ recombination model fitted to out-of-frame rearrangements, and checked the results against IGoR. In a later analysis, hypergeometric tests were used to score TCR-TCR, TCR-HLA and TCR-CMV co-occurrence, with a repertoire-size bias correction applied to TCR pairs. False discovery rates were estimated in a later analysis by permuting HLA or CMV assignments 20 times. In a later analysis, co-occurring TCRs were grouped using DBSCAN, with TCRdist sequence similarity added in when clustering inside HLA-allele-positive subsets. Repertoires with fewer than 30,000 or more than 120,000 public chains, plus five repertoires with anomalous nucleotide sharing, were excluded from co-occurrence clustering. What TCRdb holds here is the immuneACCESS table cut down to in-frame rearrangements. Part of the clones is not present; checked against another copy, under half of the missing clones reflect an unresolved V gene, and the others are unexplained. V and J calls plus clone size are reproduced from that table; the DNA served to infer D and trimming. The sample yields 100,000 or so clones; around 78% were counted once. Jointly, the top ten make up roughly 5% of the sample.

The data stem from a study of cytomegalovirus exposure and HLA in healthy donors (dated by TCRdb to between 2016 and 2019). For context, the study as a whole: According to an earlier analysis of 450 to 650 of the donors, 200 million or so T cells yielded roughly 110 million unique TCR beta sequences and more than 250 Gb of sequence data. An early release covering approximately 600 HLA-typed donors comprised 250 to 350 gigabases of sequencing data and around 80 million unique TCR sequences. Of the 300 to 500 genotyped donors, over 80% were placed in the genetic ancestry cluster associated with self-reported Caucasian donors. The aim of the study was to test whether cataloging public T cell receptors could identify signatures of past pathogen exposure. The T cell repertoires of some 700 subjects were profiled by immunosequencing and related to cytomegalovirus serostatus. Along with the 666-subject first cohort, a separate validation cohort of around 110 different subjects was used. High-throughput TCR immunosequencing, statistical association of individual TCRs with disease status, and machine learning were combined to predict cytomegalovirus infection status. In a later analysis, previously published TCR beta repertoires from roughly 710 donors were re-analyzed and high-resolution HLA genotyping was added so that TCR occurrence patterns could be studied. The later analysis used no new phenotypic data to find candidate immune exposures, relying instead on TCR beta sequences and their occurrence across donors. To decide whether each TCR beta V gene segment behaved as functional or pseudogenic, an earlier analysis of 587 of the donors relied on high-throughput TCR beta sequencing. Donor age, sex, ethnicity and CMV serostatus were collected together with the repertoire data. A later genetic analysis used genome-wide SNP genotypes for 398 of the 666 donors, treating that subset as a discovery cohort. All discovery cohort repertoires had been generated using a single sequencing platform. Class I and class II HLA loci were covered by the typing at four-digit resolution. The number of typed donors differed by locus: 629-630 for A, B, C, DRB1 and DQB1; 522 for DQA1; approximately 600 for DPA1; and around 490 for DPB1. Roughly 5 DR-DQ haplotypes were treated as single units for association and clustering because of strong linkage in the cohort. Across some 400 genotyped donors of the cohort, an average of approximately 200,000 unique TCR beta nucleotide sequences per donor were sequenced, and roughly 17% of those sequences were non-productive. What the authors observed across the whole study: In vitro tests confirmed that a few of the cytomegalovirus-associated TCR beta chains recognize cytomegalovirus antigens. In both the original and validation cohorts, the classifier was reported to diagnose cytomegalovirus status with high specificity and sensitivity. A later analysis associated 15,000 or so TCR beta sequences with specific HLA alleles at a false discovery rate of 0.05. The sequencing pipeline was judged likely to have produced a cluster of highly shared sequence variants as a technical artifact. Several of the top co-occurrence clusters appeared to be linked to parvovirus B19, influenza, CMV and Epstein-Barr virus, according to a later analysis. The presence/absence analyses assumed that sequencing depth was roughly uniform across donors, and that assumption may not be true. In a later analysis, HLA-associated TCR beta chains showed more clonal expansion and lower generation probabilities than non-associated chains that were equally common. A further reported finding was that TCR beta sequences accurately predicted the HLA-A and HLA-B alleles for most subjects in the first cohort. In a later analysis, the rate of TCR association differed among HLA loci, with DRB1 alleles having the most associated TCRs and HLA-C alleles having the fewest. Correlated functional status among segregating V segments might reflect linkage disequilibrium, but an unknown experimental factor could not be ruled out. Because some donors lacked HLA typing at each locus, the association tests relied only on the typed subset. Most CMV-associated TCR beta chains appeared to be HLA-restricted in a later analysis, and the HLA associations seemed to be driven largely by CMV exposure. In a later genetic analysis, a missense DCLRE1C variant was associated with V-gene and J-gene trimming of TCR beta chains, and the association was replicated in an independent cohort. When HLA alleles, especially DR and DQ, strongly co-occurred, TCR associations were difficult to assign to individual alleles. CMV serostatus was the only immune exposure information available for the cohort. Most TCR sequences were seen in very few donors, while some public TCRs were found in many individuals. The study gave a list of some 150 TCR beta chains associated with cytomegalovirus. The cohort was sequenced for TCR beta chains only, and without alpha or paired-chain data the features that could be detected were limited. The 87-base-pair reads could not distinguish some IMGT-functional V segments, including TRBV6-2 and TRBV6-3, so those segments were excluded. Because counts were too low, roughly 16 rarely observed V segments, including chromosome 9 orphons, were left out of the earlier analysis of roughly 600 of the donors. According to a later genetic analysis, donors in an Asian-associated ancestry cluster had fewer N-insertions in productive TCRs than the approximately 630-donor mean. In an earlier analysis of approximately 590 of the donors, most TCR beta V segments were observed in productive rearrangements about 87% or about 30% of the time, broadly matching IMGT annotations. It was suggested by the authors that the approach could potentially be generalized to other disease states and immunological phenotypes.

The cohort comprised 550 to 700 healthy bone marrow donors. At the time of sampling, every cohort member was nominally healthy, though immune exposures that went unrecorded were likely present. The donor was CMV seronegative and was included in the group of a few hundred seronegative cohort members. Each donor provided a peripheral blood sample, and peripheral blood mononuclear cells were used for TCR beta sequencing. The Qiagen DNeasy Blood Extraction Kit was used to extract genomic DNA from the blood cell samples. CDR1 and CDR2 are drawn from the germline V gene (reference sequence): SGHAT, FQDESV. V is trimmed back by 3 bases and J by 5 bases, and the junction contains 9 bases that no gene match accounts for. The CDR3, from cysteine to phenylalanine, totals 15 residues. Kept here is only the CDR3 DNA, which spans 45 bases and is read in frame from base 1.

The sequencing input was PBMCs. Recombination connected TRBV11-1 to TRBJ2-7, with TRBD2 matching 8 junction bases. The receptor's source is a male donor in good health and CMV-seronegative. This receptor carries the CDR3 CASSFIGARGDEQYF. The sequenced DNA is TGTGCCAGCAGCTTCATCGGAGCGCGGGGGGACGAGCAGTACTTC.